These 20 T cell receptor beta chains originate from one sample sequenced in a study of Ad26.COV2.S vaccination and SARS-CoV-2 variants. Treatment noted: 15 to 20 received Ad26.COV2.S at low or high dose, single or two shots; roughly five received placebo; per-sample allocation not given. Sampling was performed 63 days after the first vaccine or placebo injection. Sequencing was performed with immunoSEQ multiplex PCR; in TCRdb, only in-frame clones are kept and a portion is missing. The repertoire holds 350,000 to 450,000 clones, with around 86% as singletons. The sample was peripheral blood, taken in a trial of Ad26.COV2.S vaccine versus placebo. These receptors all stem from a person aged 18 to 59 who received the Ad26.COV2.S COVID-19 vaccine or a placebo.

The CDR3 coding sequence is TGTGCCTGGAGTGTGATTTCCTATGGCTACACCTTC. It codes for CAWSVISYGYTF. The rearrangement links TRBV30 to TRBJ1-2; D gene unclear. CDR3 length equals 12 residues. V was shortened by 0 bases and J by 4 bases, with 6 bases between the two germline ends. Germline CDR1 is GTSNPN and CDR2 is SVGIG (reference sequence).

The CDR3 spells CATSDPRTSGTDTQYF. The DNA for the CDR3 is TGTGCCACCAGTGACCCTAGGACTAGCGGCACAGATACGCAGTATTTT. The chain carries TRBV24-1 and TRBJ2-3; TRBD2 matches 9 bases. Trimming at V came to 4 bases and at J to 1 base, leaving 5 bases not matched to a gene. Germline V lookup: CDR1 KGHDR, CDR2 SFDVKD. This CDR3 is built from 16 residues.

The V gene is TRBV29-1, the J gene TRBJ1-2; D ambiguous. The V gene's germline CDR1 is SQVTM and CDR2 ANQGSEA. The V gene lost 2 bases and the J gene lost 4 bases, with 14 bases spanning the gap. This CDR3 comprises 14 residues. CDR3 protein: CSVERMWESYGYTF. The CDR3, as DNA: TGCAGCGTTGAAAGAATGTGGGAAAGCTATGGCTACACCTTC. Based on the CDR3 plus reference TRBV29-1 and TRBJ1-2, the full variable domain is SAVISQKPSRDICQRGTSLTIQCQVDSQVTMMFWYRQQPGQSLTLIATANQGSEATYESGFVIDKFPISRPNLTFSTLTVSNMSPEDSSIYLCSVERMWESYGYTFGSGTRLTVV.

This clone showed up just once. The CDR3 DNA is TGTGCCAGCAGCCCCTCGGACTGGGAAGGAACTGAAGCTTTCTTT. Residues: CASSPSDWEGTEAFF. This chain connects TRBV7-3 to TRBJ1-1, with D unclear. This CDR3 region has 15 residues. The germline gives CDR1 SGHTA, CDR2 FQGTGA. Trimming left V 5 bases short and J 5 bases short, with 18 bases between.

The chain joins TRBV24-1 to TRBJ2-3; 9 bases match TRBD2. This CDR3 region has 15 residues. J lost 4 bases, V lost 7 bases, and 8 bases had no gene match. Germline CDR1 is KGHDR and CDR2 is SFDVKD. The CDR3: CATSPGSGGPDTQYF. The CDR3 bases are TGTGCCACCAGCCCCGGTAGCGGGGGCCCAGATACGCAGTATTTT.

The CDR3 sequence is CASSPFREEAFF. The CDR3 DNA follows: TGTGCCAGTAGTCCTTTCCGGGAGGAAGCTTTCTTT. The chain couples TRBV19 to TRBJ1-1; D unresolved. The germline V and J ends were trimmed by 5 bases and 8 bases, with 12 bases remaining between them. Per the germline V gene, CDR1 is LNHDA and CDR2 is SQIVND (reference sequence). This CDR3 contains 12 residues.

The V gene is TRBV4-3, the J gene TRBJ1-3; D remains unclear. This CDR3 contains 16 residues. The germline V gene encodes CDR1 LGHNA and CDR2 YSLEER. Trimming removed 0 bases at V and 0 bases at J, with 9 bases between. The CDR3 loop reads CASSQDSQSSGNTIYF. In nucleotides, the CDR3 is TGCGCCAGCAGCCAAGATTCCCAGTCCTCTGGAAACACCATATATTTT.

CDR3 protein: CASSSSSSHSPLHF. For the CDR3, the DNA is TGTGCCAGCAGCTCCTCTTCCAGTCACTCACCCCTCCACTTT. V gene TRBV7-2 combines with J gene TRBJ1-6, with unresolved D. Trimming took off 4 bases at V and 10 bases at J, with 14 bases between the two ends. Germline lookup yields CDR1 SGHTA and CDR2 FQGNSA. The CDR3 covers 14 residues.

The rearrangement links TRBV7-9 to TRBJ2-2; D possibly uses TRBD1 or TRBD2 (6 bases each). Germline CDR1 and CDR2: SEHNR and FQNEAQ (reference sequence). Between the trimmed V and J ends, which lost 0 bases and 5 bases, there was a span of 10 bases. The CDR3 has 15 residues. The CDR3 here is CASSLAGGRTGELFF. Written as DNA, the CDR3 is TGTGCCAGCAGCTTAGCGGGGGGCAGGACCGGGGAGCTGTTTTTT.

The chain combines TRBV13 with TRBJ2-7; 12 nucleotides agree with TRBD2. Looked up from germline, CDR1 is PRHDT and CDR2 is FYEKMQ (reference sequence). The CDR3 is made up of 15 amino acids. J lost 2 bases, V lost 5 bases, and 4 bases had no gene match. CDR3 protein: CASSLTSGGTYEQYF. CDR3 coding DNA: TGTGCCAGCAGCCTAACTAGCGGGGGGACCTACGAGCAGTACTTC. The full variable domain, with the rest looked up from reference TRBV13 and TRBJ2-7, is AAGVIQSPRHLIKEKRETATLKCYPIPRHDTVYWYQQGPGQDPQFLISFYEKMQSDKGSIPDRFSAQQFSDYHSELNMSSLELGDSALYFCASSLTSGGTYEQYFGPGTRLTVT.

The chain is built from TRBV6-6 and TRBJ2-7; D is unresolved. Per the germline V gene, CDR1 is MNHNY and CDR2 is SVGAGI (reference sequence). The length of the CDR3 is 14 residues. Trimming pared 0 bases from V and 0 bases from J, leaving 6 bases between. DNA for the CDR3: TGTGCCAGCAGTTACTCGAAGAGCTCCTACGAGCAGTACTTC. Its protein is CASSYSKSSYEQYF.

V is TRBV4-1 and J is TRBJ2-1; unclear D gene. Deletions cut 0 bases from V and 7 bases from J, with 19 bases between. This CDR3 spans 17 amino acids. CDR1 MGHRA and CDR2 YSYEKL come from the germline V gene. In nucleotides, the CDR3 is TGCGCCAGCAGCCAAGAAGGACCCGCCCTTACGTGGAATGAGCAGTTCTTC. Translating it yields CASSQEGPALTWNEQFF.

J is TRBJ1-4 and V is TRBV5-1; D is uncertain. V was trimmed by 2 bases and J by 7 bases, leaving 12 bases between them. CDR3 length: 14 amino acids. CDR1 and CDR2 (germline): SGHRS, YFSETQ. This CDR3 reads CASSLNDGTEKLFF. CDR3 nucleotide sequence: TGCGCCAGCAGCTTAAATGACGGAACTGAAAAACTGTTTTTT.

The chain couples TRBV25-1 to TRBJ2-2; no firm D call. CDR3 size: 13 residues. Germline V gene sequence: CDR1 MGHDK, CDR2 SYGVNS. Deletions cut 2 bases from V and 4 bases from J, with 5 bases between. The CDR3 loop reads CASSEKLTGELFF. The CDR3 nucleotides read TGTGCCAGCAGTGAAAAGCTCACCGGGGAGCTGTTTTTT.

This clone was counted a few times. The chain links TRBV2 to TRBJ2-2; D unresolved. The CDR3 is 12 amino acids. Trimming stripped 6 bases from V and 3 bases from J, with 5 bases between. Per the germline V gene, CDR1 is SNHLY and CDR2 is FYNNEI. The CDR3, as DNA: TGTGCCAGCAGGCGAGACACCGGGGAGCTGTTTTTT. This sequence encodes CASRRDTGELFF.

This rearrangement joins TRBV7-6 to TRBJ2-7; 11 bases match TRBD2. V lost 5 bases, J lost 2 bases, and 8 bases stayed unmatched. The CDR3 runs to 16 residues. CDR1 is SGHVS and CDR2 is FNYEAQ in the germline V gene. CDR3 sequence (DNA): TGTGCCAGCAGCCCCCTGGGTAGCGGGGGGGCCTACGAGCAGTACTTC. It specifies CASSPLGSGGAYEQYF.

The chain links TRBV9 to TRBJ1-2; D is unclear. Between the trimmed V and J ends, which lost 0 bases and 6 bases, there was a span of 15 bases. Germline lookup yields CDR1 SGDLS and CDR2 YYNGEE. The CDR3 totals 15 residues. The CDR3 region is CASSVEDWAEDGYTF. CDR3 coding DNA: TGTGCCAGCAGCGTAGAGGACTGGGCCGAGGATGGCTACACCTTC. Full variable domain (rest looked up from reference TRBV9 and TRBJ1-2): DSGVTQTPKHLITATGQRVTLRCSPRSGDLSVYWYQQSLDQGLQFLIQYYNGEERAKGNILERFSAQQFPDLHSELNLSSLELGDSALYFCASSVEDWAEDGYTFGSGTRLTVV.

The V gene is TRBV5-1, the J gene TRBJ2-7; D unclear. Per germline, CDR1 SGHRS and CDR2 YFSETQ. Deletions cut 6 bases from V and 1 base from J, with 20 bases between. The CDR3 covers 16 residues. DNA of the CDR3: TGCGCCAGCACCGACAAATTCGGCTGGCGTTCCTACGAGCAGTACTTC. It is translated as CASTDKFGWRSYEQYF.

The rearrangement links TRBV2 to TRBJ2-3; 9 positions agree with TRBD1. Germline V gene lookup returns CDR1 SNHLY and CDR2 FYNNEI. This CDR3 spans 14 amino acids. Unmatched junction bases numbered 4, after V lost 6 bases and J lost 3 bases. The CDR3 DNA is TGTGCCAGCAGAACAGGGGGCGATACAGATACGCAGTATTTT. Protein sequence: CASRTGGDTDTQYF.

The chain uses TRBV9 and TRBJ1-5; D is uncertain. The CDR3 loop spans 14 amino acids. CDR1 and CDR2 from the germline V gene are SGDLS and YYNGEE. V was pared by 0 bases and J by 5 bases, with 9 bases between. The CDR3 loop reads CASSVAGSHQPQHF. CDR3 DNA: TGTGCCAGCAGCGTAGCTGGGAGTCATCAGCCCCAGCATTTT.